The entry below describes one T cell receptor beta chain. Under the authors' procedure: Reference gene primer amplification gave nucleated cell count estimates. Assay: immunoSEQ multiplex PCR; the TCRdb copy retains only in-frame clones and omits some. V and J calls and clone size come straight from that table; D and trimming were deduced from the DNA. The sample holds approximately 200,000 clones, 80% seen once. This specimen belongs to a study of blood T cell repertoires in COVID-19. Germline V CDR1 and CDR2: LNHNV, YYDKDF (reference sequence). After removal of 1 base from V and 1 base from J, the junction contained 7 bases not matched to a gene. The CDR3 length is 17 residues.

The specimen was PBMCs or T cells enriched from blood (not recorded which). This TCR was sampled from a woman in her 40s with acute COVID-19. This chain uses TRBV15 with TRBJ1-3; 7 bases are a match to TRBD1. CDR3 bases: TGTGCCACCAGCAGAGGACCTAGACAGGGTTCTGGAAACACCATATATTTT. It specifies CATSRGPRQGSGNTIYF.